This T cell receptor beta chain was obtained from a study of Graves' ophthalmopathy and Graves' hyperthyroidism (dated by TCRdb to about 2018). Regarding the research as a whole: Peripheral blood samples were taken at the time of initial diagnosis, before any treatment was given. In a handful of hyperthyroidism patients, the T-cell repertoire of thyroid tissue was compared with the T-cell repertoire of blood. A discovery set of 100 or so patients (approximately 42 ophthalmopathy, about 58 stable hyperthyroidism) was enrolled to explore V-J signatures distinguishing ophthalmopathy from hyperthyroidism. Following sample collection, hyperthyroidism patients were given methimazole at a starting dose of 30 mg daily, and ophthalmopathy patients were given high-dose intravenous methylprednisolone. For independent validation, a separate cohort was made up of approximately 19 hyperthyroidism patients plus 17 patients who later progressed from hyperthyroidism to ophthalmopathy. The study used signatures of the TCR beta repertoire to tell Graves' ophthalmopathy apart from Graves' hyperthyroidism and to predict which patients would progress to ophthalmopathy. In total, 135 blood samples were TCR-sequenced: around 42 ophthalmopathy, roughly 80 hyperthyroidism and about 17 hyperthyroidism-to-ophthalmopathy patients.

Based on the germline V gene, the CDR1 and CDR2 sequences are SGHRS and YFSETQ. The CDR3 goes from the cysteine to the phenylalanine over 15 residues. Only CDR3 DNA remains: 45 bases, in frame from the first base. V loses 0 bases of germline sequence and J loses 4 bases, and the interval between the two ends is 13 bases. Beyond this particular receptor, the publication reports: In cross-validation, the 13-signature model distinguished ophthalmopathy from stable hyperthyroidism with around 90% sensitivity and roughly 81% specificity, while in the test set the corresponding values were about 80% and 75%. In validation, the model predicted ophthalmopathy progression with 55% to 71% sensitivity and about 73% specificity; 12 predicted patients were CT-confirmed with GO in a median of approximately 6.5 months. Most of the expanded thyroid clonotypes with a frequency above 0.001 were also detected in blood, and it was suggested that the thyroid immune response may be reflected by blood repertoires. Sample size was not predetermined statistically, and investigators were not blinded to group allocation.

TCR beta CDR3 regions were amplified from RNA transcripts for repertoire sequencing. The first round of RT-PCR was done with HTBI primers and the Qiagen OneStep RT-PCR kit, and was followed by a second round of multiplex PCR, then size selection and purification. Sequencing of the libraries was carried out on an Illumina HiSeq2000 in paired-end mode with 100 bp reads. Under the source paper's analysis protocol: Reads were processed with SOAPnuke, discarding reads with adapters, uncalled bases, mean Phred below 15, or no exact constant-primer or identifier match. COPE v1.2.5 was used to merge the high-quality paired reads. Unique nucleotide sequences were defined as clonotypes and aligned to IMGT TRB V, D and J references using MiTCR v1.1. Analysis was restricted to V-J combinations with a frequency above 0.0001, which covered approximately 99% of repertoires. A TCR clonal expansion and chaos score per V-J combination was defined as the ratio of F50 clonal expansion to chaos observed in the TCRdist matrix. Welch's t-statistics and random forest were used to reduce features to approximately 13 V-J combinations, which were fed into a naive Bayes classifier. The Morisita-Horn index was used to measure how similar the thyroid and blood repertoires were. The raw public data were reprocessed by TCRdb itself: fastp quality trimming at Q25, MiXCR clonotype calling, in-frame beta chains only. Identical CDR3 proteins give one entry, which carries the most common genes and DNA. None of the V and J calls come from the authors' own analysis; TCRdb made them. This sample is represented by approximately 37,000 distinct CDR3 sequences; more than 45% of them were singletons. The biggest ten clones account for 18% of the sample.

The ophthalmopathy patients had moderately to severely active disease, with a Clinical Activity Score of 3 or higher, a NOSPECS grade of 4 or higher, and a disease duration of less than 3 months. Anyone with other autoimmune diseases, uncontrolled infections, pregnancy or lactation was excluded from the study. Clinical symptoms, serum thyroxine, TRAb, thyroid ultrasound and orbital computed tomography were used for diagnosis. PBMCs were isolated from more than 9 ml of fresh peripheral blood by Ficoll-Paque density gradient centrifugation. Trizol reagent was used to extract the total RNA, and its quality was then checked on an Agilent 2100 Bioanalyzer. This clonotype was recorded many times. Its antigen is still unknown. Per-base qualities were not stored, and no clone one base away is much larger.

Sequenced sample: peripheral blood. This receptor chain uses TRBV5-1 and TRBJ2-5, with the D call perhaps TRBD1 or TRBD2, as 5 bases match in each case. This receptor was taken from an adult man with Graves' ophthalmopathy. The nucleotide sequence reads TGCGCCAGCAGCTTGGTGGACGGGACCGCAGAGACCCAGTACTTC. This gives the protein CASSLVDGTAETQYF.